This entry concerns a single TCR beta chain. What it binds is unknown. This record comes from a study of T cell repertoires in cytomegalovirus infection. Trimming cost V 1 base and J 6 bases, with 10 bases left between them. The CDR3 covers 14 residues. Germline V gives CDR1 SGHVS, CDR2 FNYEAQ. A single record per CDR3 protein comes from TCRdb applying MiXCR to the reads. The sample has fewer than 1,000,000 distinct CDR3 sequences, roughly 30% seen once. This chain uses TRBV7-6 with TRBJ2-1, with D perhaps matching TRBD1 (5 bases). This sequence was found in a human donor in good health (CMV status not recorded). Some clones in this sample may be carry-over from other donors' samples. The sample here was cultured CD8+ T cells from PBMCs, taken from culture after CMV antigen stimulation. In DNA, the CDR3 is TGTGCCAGCAGCTTAGTAGGGGCCCCCAATGAGCAGTTCTTC. Amino acids: CASSLVGAPNEQFF.